These 21 T cell receptor beta chains were all obtained from the same sample, sequenced in a study of blood T cell repertoires in COVID-19. Repertoires were generated with immunoSEQ multiplex PCR, while TCRdb's copy carries only in-frame clones and drops some. The table shows 350,000 to 400,000 clones, with roughly 90% occurring only once. The sample consisted of PBMCs or T cells enriched from blood (not recorded which). The receptors originated from a woman aged 25 to 39 who had recovered from COVID-19.

The chain combines TRBV6-5 with TRBJ1-1; D unresolved. Germline-derived CDR1 and CDR2 are MNHEY and SVGAGI. V dropped 8 bases and J dropped 4 bases, with 14 bases sitting between them. The CDR3 runs to 13 residues. The chain's CDR3 is CASVQRVGTEAFF. In nucleotides, the CDR3 is TGTGCCAGCGTACAGAGGGTCGGCACTGAAGCTTTCTTT.

CDR3 sequence reads: CASSPLAGGFQPQHF. DNA for the CDR3: TGTGCCAGCTCACCACTGGCAGGGGGGTTTCAGCCCCAGCATTTT. The J gene is TRBJ1-5, the V gene TRBV18; 7 nucleotides align to TRBD1. The CDR3 is 15 amino acids. Losses at the gene ends were 1 base for V and 6 bases for J; bases not matched to a gene: 6. Germline CDR1 and CDR2: KGHSH and LQKENI.

This chain joins TRBV3-1 (or the pseudogene TRBV3-2) and TRBJ1-1; 8 positions match TRBD1. Germline assignment: CDR1 LGHDT and CDR2 YNNKEL (reference sequence). V gave up 3 bases and J gave up 6 bases; unmatched junction bases: 6. The CDR3 has 14 amino acids. The CDR3 protein is CASSQDRAGSEAFF. The CDR3 DNA reads TGTGCCAGCAGCCAGGACAGGGCTGGTTCTGAAGCTTTCTTT.

This clone was observed a single time. The chain recombines TRBV5-1 with TRBJ2-1; a possible D gene is TRBD1 (5 bases). The CDR3 is made up of 16 amino acids. CDR1 and CDR2 (germline): SGHRS, YFSETQ. V shed 4 bases and J shed 8 bases, with 22 bases lying between them. In DNA form, the CDR3 reads TGCGCCAGCAGCCCGGATGGCAGGGTAGGCCTGGATGAGCAGTTCTTC. It is translated as CASSPDGRVGLDEQFF.

The chain is built from TRBV5-1 and TRBJ2-1, with 15 bases matching TRBD2. This CDR3 region has 16 residues. Germline trimming cut 4 bases from V and 4 bases from J; bases unmatched to any gene: 3. Per germline, CDR1 SGHRS and CDR2 YFSETQ. CDR3 loop: CASSPGLAGGYNEQFF. Written as DNA, the CDR3 is TGCGCCAGCAGCCCTGGACTAGCGGGGGGGTACAATGAGCAGTTCTTC.

This clone has just one count. J is TRBJ2-3 and V is TRBV29-1; the D gene is possibly TRBD1 (6 bases). The CDR3 runs 13 residues. The V end was cut by 3 bases, the J end by 1 base, with 8 bases between. Germline CDR1 reads SQVTM; CDR2 reads ANQGSEA. CDR3 sequence (DNA): TGCAGCGTTGAGAGACAGGGCACAGATACGCAGTATTTT. Translation gives CSVERQGTDTQYF.

This clone was detected a few times. The chain uses TRBV4-2 and TRBJ1-3; no reliable D call. Per germline, CDR1 LGHNA and CDR2 YNFKEQ. Trimming pared 0 bases from V and 0 bases from J, leaving 12 bases between. The CDR3 sequence is 17 residues long. CDR3: CASSQDGRDGSGNTIYF. The CDR3 DNA sequence: TGTGCCAGCAGCCAAGATGGTCGGGATGGCTCTGGAAACACCATATATTTT.

This chain connects TRBV28 to TRBJ2-7, with 8 bases that match TRBD1. V trimming: 7 bases; J trimming: 1 base; junction bases outside the gene matches: 6. This CDR3 region has 14 residues. Germline CDR1 reads MDHEN; CDR2 reads SYDVKM. CDR3 nucleotide sequence: TGTGCCAGCACGGCACAGGGGGAATCCTACGAGCAGTACTTC. Its protein product is CASTAQGESYEQYF.

The chain couples TRBV29-1 to TRBJ1-5; no firm D call. The ends were cut back, 4 bases at V and 4 bases at J, with 8 bases in the middle. Germline assignment: CDR1 SQVTM and CDR2 ANQGSEA. CDR3 length equals 12 residues. The CDR3 here is CSVGTDNQPQHF. The CDR3, as DNA: TGCAGCGTTGGAACAGATAATCAGCCCCAGCATTTT.

The chain recombines TRBV6-4 with TRBJ1-2; D possibly corresponds to TRBD1 (5 bases). This CDR3 comprises 13 residues. Germline CDR1 is MRHNA and CDR2 is SNTAGT. DNA of the CDR3: TGTGGGACCTCGGGCAGGGATCGCTATGGCTACACCTTC. Translating it yields CGTSGRDRYGYTF.

About this clone itself: This same CDR3 is encoded by further DNA sequences in the sample. The V and J genes are TRBV9 and TRBJ2-3; D is possibly TRBD2 (5 bases). V was cut by 0 bases and J by 3 bases, with 11 bases left in between. Germline V gene data show CDR1 as SGDLS and CDR2 as YYNGEE. CDR3 length equals 15 residues. The CDR3 sequence is CASSVGGSGTDTQYF. The DNA for the CDR3 is TGTGCCAGCAGCGTAGGGGGTTCGGGGACAGATACGCAGTATTTT.

The chain joins TRBV11-2 to TRBJ2-3; D call uncertain. This CDR3 has 14 residues. V was shortened by 4 bases and J by 7 bases, with 15 bases between the two germline ends. From germline, CDR1 is SGHAT and CDR2 FQNNGV. The CDR3 loop is CASSSDLVENTQYF. CDR3 sequence (DNA): TGTGCCAGCAGCTCCGACCTAGTTGAAAATACGCAGTATTTT.

This clone was recorded once. This sequence joins TRBV7-9 and TRBJ2-7, with D possibly TRBD1 on 6 matching bases. The V and J ends lost 1 base and 0 bases respectively, with 13 bases between them. CDR1 SEHNR and CDR2 FQNEAQ come from the germline V gene (reference sequence). The CDR3 has 16 residues. The CDR3 spells CASSLVARDNSYEQYF. CDR3 nucleotides: TGTGCCAGCAGCTTAGTGGCCCGGGACAACTCCTACGAGCAGTACTTC.

CDR3 coding DNA: TGCGCCAGCAGCTGGGGACTAACTAGCAATCAGCCCCAGCATTTT. Amino acid sequence: CASSWGLTSNQPQHF. The chain uses TRBV4-1 and TRBJ1-5; tentatively, D is TRBD1 (5 bases). V was clipped by 5 bases and J by 0 bases, with 11 bases between them. The CDR3 sequence is 15 residues long. Germline V gives CDR1 MGHRA, CDR2 YSYEKL.

This chain connects TRBV27 to TRBJ1-4; tentatively, D is TRBD1 (5 bases). CDR1 and CDR2 (germline): MNHEY, SMNVEV (reference sequence). There are 14 residues in the CDR3. V was pared by 5 bases and J by 0 bases, with 7 bases between. CDR3 DNA: TGTGCCAGCAGTATCAGGGCAACTAATGAAAAACTGTTTTTT. It encodes CASSIRATNEKLFF.

The J gene is TRBJ1-4, the V gene TRBV5-1, with D possibly TRBD1 on 6 matching bases. V lost 5 bases and J lost 11, with 22 bases in between. CDR3 length equals 15 residues. Germline V gene sequence: CDR1 SGHRS, CDR2 YFSETQ. CDR3 DNA sequence: TGCGCCAGCAGATACAGGGAAGCTAAACGGCCGAAACTGTTTTTT. As protein: CASRYREAKRPKLFF.

The V call is TRBV28, the J call TRBJ2-7; 7 bases match TRBD2. From germline, CDR1 is MDHEN and CDR2 SYDVKM. This CDR3 is built from 13 residues. After removal of 6 bases from V and 6 bases from J, the junction contained 8 bases not matched to a gene. In nucleotides, the CDR3 is TGTGCCAGCAGCCTCTCGGGAGGAGGCGAGCAGTACTTC. Its protein is CASSLSGGGEQYF.

J is TRBJ2-3 and V is TRBV10-3, with TRBD1 as a possible D gene (5 bases). The CDR3 contains 14 residues. Trimming removed 2 bases at V and 5 bases at J, with 11 bases between. Germline lookup yields CDR1 ENHRY and CDR2 SYGVKD. As DNA, the CDR3 is TGTGCCATCAGTGAGGTGCCTAGGGGAGATACGCAGTATTTT. Amino acids: CAISEVPRGDTQYF.

V usage is TRBV30 and J usage is TRBJ1-2, with TRBD1 identical over 7 bases. This CDR3 is built from 15 residues. The germline V gene encodes CDR1 GTSNPN and CDR2 SVGIG (reference sequence). Trimming took 5 bases from V and 8 from J; bases not matched to a gene: 17. The CDR3 protein is CAWAHTGELSKGYTF. For the CDR3, the DNA is TGTGCCTGGGCTCACACAGGGGAATTGTCTAAGGGCTACACCTTC. Supplemented by reference TRBV30 and TRBJ1-2, the full variable domain reads SQTIHQWPATLVQPVGSPLSLECTVEGTSNPNLYWYRQAAGRGLQLLFYSVGIGQISSEVPQNLSASRPQDRQFILSSKKLLLSDSGFYLCAWAHTGELSKGYTFGSGTRLTVV.

In this sample, this clone turned up a few times. CDR3 in amino acids: CASSSQGHITRVSGNTIYF. CDR3 sequence (DNA): TGTGCCAGCAGCTCGCAGGGCCACATTACCAGGGTATCTGGAAACACCATATATTTT. The chain links TRBV6-6 to TRBJ1-3; possible D gene TRBD1, 5 bases. This CDR3 region has 19 residues. Germline lookup yields CDR1 MNHNY and CDR2 SVGAGI (reference sequence). V was cut by 6 bases and J by 1 base, with 25 bases left in between.

This chain connects TRBV19 to TRBJ1-2, with D uncertain. Germline CDR1 is LNHDA and CDR2 is SQIVND (reference sequence). The V end was cut by 7 bases, the J end by 6 bases, with 15 bases between. This CDR3 contains 13 residues. CDR3: CASTFTLFDGYTF. The CDR3 nucleotides are TGTGCCAGTACTTTCACATTGTTCGATGGCTACACCTTC.